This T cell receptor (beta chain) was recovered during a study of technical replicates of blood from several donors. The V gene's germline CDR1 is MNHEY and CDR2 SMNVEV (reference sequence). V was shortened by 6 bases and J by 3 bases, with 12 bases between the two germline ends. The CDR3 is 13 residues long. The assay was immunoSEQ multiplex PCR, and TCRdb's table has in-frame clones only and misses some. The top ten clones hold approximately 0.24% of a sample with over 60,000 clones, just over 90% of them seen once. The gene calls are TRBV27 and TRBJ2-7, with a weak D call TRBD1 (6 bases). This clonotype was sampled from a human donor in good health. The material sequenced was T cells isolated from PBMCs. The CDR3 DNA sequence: TGTGCCAGCAGCCCCAGGGACAACTACGAGCAGTACTTC. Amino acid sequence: CASSPRDNYEQYF.